This T cell receptor (beta chain) comes out of a study of shared clonotypes between healthy human individuals. Broader study findings: Of the naive CD4 clonotypes, about 5.4% were shared across a few donors. The expectation was that sequencing depth would affect clonotype sharing among donors.

Method: immunoSEQ multiplex PCR; TCRdb's copy keeps in-frame clones and lacks some. The sample records fewer than 3 million clones, about nine tenths being singletons. Every donor was a Caucasian adult from Nashville, Tennessee. Naive CD45RA+ and memory CD45RA-negative subsets were split from CD4+ cells. On this clone: The antigen is undetermined.

The V and J ends lost 6 bases and 4 bases respectively, with 15 bases between them. This CDR3 region has 14 residues. Germline CDR1 is MNHEY and CDR2 is SVGAGI. Sequenced input: naive CD4+ T cells from PBMCs. This sample's subset: CD45RA+ positively selected. The J gene is TRBJ1-1, the V gene TRBV6-5, with unresolved D. The receptor was derived from a man between 18 and 29 years old in good health. Some clones in this sample may be carry-over from other donors' samples. CDR3 sequence: CASSPPESGTEAFF. DNA of the CDR3: TGTGCCAGCAGCCCCCCCGAGAGTGGCACTGAAGCTTTCTTT.